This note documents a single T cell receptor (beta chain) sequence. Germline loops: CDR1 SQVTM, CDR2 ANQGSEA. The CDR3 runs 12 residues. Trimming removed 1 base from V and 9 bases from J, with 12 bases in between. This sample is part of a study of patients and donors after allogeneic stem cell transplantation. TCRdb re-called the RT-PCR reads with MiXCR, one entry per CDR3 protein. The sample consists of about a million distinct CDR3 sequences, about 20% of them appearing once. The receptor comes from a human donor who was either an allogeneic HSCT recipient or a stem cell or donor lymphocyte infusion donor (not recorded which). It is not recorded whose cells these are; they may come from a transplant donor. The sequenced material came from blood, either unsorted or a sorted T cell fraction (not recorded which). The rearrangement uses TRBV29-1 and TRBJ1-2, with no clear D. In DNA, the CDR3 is TGCAGCGTTGAAGTCCAGGAGGGTAGCTACACCTTC. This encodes CSVEVQEGSYTF.